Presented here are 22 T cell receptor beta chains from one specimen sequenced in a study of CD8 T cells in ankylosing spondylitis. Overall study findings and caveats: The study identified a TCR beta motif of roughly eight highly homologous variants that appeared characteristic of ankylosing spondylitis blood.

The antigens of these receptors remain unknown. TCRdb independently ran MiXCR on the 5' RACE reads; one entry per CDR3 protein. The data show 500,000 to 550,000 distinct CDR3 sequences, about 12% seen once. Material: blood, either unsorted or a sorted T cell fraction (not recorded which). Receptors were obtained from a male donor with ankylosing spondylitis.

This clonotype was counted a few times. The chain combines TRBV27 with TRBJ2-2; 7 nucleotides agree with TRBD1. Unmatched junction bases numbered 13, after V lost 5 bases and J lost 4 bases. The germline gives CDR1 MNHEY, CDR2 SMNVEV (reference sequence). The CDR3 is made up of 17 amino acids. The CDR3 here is CASSPNPGQLRTGELFF. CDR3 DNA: TGTGCCAGCAGTCCCAATCCGGGACAGCTGCGCACCGGGGAGCTGTTTTTT.

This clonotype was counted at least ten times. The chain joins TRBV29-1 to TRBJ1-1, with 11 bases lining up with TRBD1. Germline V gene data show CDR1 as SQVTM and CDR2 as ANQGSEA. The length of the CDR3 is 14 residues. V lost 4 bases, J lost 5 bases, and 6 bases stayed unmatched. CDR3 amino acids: CSVVRDRGVTEAFF. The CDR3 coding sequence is TGCAGCGTTGTCCGGGACAGGGGGGTTACTGAAGCTTTCTTT.

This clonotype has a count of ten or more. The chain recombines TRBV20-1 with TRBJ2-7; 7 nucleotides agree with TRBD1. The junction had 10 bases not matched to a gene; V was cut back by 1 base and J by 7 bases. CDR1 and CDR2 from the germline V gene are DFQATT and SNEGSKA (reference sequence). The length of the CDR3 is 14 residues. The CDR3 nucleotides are TGCAGTGCTAGAGGACAGGGCTCTCTATGGGAGCAGTACTTC. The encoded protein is CSARGQGSLWEQYF.

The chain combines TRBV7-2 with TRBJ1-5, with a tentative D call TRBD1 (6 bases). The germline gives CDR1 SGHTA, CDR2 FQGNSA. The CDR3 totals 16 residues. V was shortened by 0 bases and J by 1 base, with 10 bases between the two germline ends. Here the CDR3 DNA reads TGTGCCAGCAGCTTAGCCCTTCAGGGGAGCAATCAGCCCCAGCATTTT. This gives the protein CASSLALQGSNQPQHF.

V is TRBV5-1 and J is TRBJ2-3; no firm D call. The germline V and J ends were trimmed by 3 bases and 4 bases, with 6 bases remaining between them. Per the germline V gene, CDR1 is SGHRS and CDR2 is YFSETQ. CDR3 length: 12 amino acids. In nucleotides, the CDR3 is TGCGCCAGCAGCTACGAAGCAGATACGCAGTATTTT. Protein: CASSYEADTQYF.

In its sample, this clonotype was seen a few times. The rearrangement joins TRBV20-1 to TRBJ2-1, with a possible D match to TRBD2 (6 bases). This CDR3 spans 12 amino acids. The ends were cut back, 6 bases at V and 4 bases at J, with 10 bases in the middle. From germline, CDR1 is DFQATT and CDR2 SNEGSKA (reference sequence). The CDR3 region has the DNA TGCAGTGCGACGACTAGATACAATGAGCAGTTCTTC. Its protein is CSATTRYNEQFF.

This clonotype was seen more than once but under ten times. The CDR3 nucleotides read TGTGCCAGCAGCTCCCAGGGGGGGCCCCCAGAGACCCAGTACTTC. Its protein is CASSSQGGPPETQYF. The chain is built from TRBV5-5 and TRBJ2-5; D is tentatively TRBD1 or TRBD2 (7 bases each). V was shortened by 3 bases and J by 4 bases, with 16 bases between the two germline ends. Looked up from germline, CDR1 is SGHKS and CDR2 is YYEKEE (reference sequence). The CDR3 covers 15 residues.

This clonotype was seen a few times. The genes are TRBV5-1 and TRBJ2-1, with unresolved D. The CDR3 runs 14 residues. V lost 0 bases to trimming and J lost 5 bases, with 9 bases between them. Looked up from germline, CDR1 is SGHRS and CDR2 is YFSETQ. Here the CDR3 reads CASSLVTQNNEQFF. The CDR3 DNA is TGCGCCAGCAGCTTGGTTACGCAAAACAATGAGCAGTTCTTC.

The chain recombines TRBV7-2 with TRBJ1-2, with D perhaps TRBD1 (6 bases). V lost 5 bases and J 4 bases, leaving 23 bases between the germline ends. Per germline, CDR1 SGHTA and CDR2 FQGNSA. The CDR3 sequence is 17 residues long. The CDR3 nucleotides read TGTGCCAGCAGCCCCACCTACTCTGGGGGCGGTAGCTATGGCTACACCTTC. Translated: CASSPTYSGGGSYGYTF.

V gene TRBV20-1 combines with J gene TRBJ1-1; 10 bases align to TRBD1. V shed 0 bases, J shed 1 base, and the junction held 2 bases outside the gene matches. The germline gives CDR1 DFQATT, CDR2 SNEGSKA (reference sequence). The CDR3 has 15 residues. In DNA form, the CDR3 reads TGCAGTGCTAGAGAAGGGACAGGGGCGAACACTGAAGCTTTCTTT. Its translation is CSAREGTGANTEAFF.

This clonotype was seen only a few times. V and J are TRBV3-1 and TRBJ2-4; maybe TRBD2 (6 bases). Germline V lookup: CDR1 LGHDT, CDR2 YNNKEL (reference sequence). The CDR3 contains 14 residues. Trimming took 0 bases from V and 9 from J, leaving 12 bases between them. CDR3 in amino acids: CASSQDNRGSIQYF. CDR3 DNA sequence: TGTGCCAGCAGCCAAGATAATCGGGGGAGCATTCAGTACTTC.

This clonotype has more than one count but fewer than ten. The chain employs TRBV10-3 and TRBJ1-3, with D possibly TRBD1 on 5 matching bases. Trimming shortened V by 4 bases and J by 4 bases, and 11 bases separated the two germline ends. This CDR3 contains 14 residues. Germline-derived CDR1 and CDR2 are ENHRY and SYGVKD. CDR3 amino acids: CAISADGDGNTIYF. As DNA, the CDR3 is TGTGCCATCAGTGCGGACGGGGACGGAAACACCATATATTTT.

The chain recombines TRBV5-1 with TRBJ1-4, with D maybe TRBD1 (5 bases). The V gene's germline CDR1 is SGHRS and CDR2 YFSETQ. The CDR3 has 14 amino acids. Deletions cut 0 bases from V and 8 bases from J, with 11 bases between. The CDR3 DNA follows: TGCGCCAGCAGCTTGGAGAGACAGAACGAAAAACTGTTTTTT. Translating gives CASSLERQNEKLFF.

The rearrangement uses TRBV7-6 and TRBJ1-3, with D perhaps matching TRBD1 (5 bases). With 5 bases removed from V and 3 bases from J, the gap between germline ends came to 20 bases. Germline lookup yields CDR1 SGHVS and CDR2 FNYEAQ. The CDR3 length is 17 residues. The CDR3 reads CASSPGLDRGRGNTIYF. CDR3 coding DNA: TGTGCCAGCAGCCCTGGACTTGATAGGGGTCGTGGAAACACCATATATTTT.

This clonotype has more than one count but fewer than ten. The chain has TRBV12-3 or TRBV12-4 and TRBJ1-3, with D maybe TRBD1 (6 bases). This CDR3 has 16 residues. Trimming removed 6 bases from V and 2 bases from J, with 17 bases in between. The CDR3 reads CASRRLRGSTGNTIYF. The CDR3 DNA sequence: TGTGCCAGCAGACGCCTTAGGGGGTCAACTGGAAACACCATATATTTT.

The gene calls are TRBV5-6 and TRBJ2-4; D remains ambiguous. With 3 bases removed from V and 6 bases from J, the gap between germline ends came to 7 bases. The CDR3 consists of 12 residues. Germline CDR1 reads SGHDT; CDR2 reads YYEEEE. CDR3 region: CASSSLINIQYF. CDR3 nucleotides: TGTGCCAGCAGCTCCTTAATAAACATTCAGTACTTC.

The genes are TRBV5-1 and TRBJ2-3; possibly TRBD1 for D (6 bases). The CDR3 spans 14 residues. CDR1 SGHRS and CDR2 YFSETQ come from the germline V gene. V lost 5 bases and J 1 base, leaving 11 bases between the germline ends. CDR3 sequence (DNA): TGCGCCAGCAGTCAGGGGTCGCGCACAGATACGCAGTATTTT. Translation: CASSQGSRTDTQYF.

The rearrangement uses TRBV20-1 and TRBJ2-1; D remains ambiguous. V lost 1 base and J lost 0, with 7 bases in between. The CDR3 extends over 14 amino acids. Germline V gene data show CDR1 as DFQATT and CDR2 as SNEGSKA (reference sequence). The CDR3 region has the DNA TGCAGTGCTAGAGCGCAACCCTCCTACAATGAGCAGTTCTTC. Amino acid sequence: CSARAQPSYNEQFF.

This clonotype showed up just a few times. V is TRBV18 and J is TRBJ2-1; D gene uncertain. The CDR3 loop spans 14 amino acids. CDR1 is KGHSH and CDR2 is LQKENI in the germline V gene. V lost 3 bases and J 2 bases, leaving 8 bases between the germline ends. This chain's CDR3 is CASSPTRTYNEQFF. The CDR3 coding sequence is TGTGCCAGCTCACCTACTCGGACCTACAATGAGCAGTTCTTC.

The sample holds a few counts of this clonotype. CDR3 sequence: CASSPDGREYTEAFF. DNA for the CDR3: TGTGCCAGCAGTCCGGACGGGAGGGAATACACTGAAGCTTTCTTT. This chain uses TRBV7-9 with TRBJ1-1; D ambiguous. Trimming took off 6 bases at V and 3 bases at J, with 17 bases between the two ends. Germline V gene lookup returns CDR1 SEHNR and CDR2 FQNEAQ (reference sequence). This CDR3 spans 15 amino acids.

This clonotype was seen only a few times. The CDR3: CASSEASGTYNEQFF. CDR3 nucleotide sequence: TGTGCCAGCAGTGAGGCTAGCGGAACCTACAATGAGCAGTTCTTC. This chain joins TRBV6-4 and TRBJ2-1; 7 bases are a match to TRBD2. The CDR3 runs to 15 residues. The V gene's germline CDR1 is MRHNA and CDR2 SNTAGT. V dropped 3 bases and J dropped 2; count of bases not matched to a gene: 4.

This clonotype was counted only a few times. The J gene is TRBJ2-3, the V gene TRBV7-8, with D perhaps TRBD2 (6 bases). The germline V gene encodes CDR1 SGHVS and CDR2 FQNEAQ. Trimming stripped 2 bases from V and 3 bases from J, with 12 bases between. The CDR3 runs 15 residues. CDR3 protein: CASSLLRERTDTQYF. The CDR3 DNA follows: TGTGCCAGCAGCTTACTGCGGGAAAGGACAGATACGCAGTATTTT.